Reported below is one T cell receptor (beta chain). Profiling relied on immunoSEQ multiplex PCR, and the TCRdb table lists in-frame clones only, not all of them. Of 200,000 or so clones detected, 86% appear once; the ten largest clones hold roughly 0.78%. This record comes from a study of blood T cell repertoires in COVID-19. With 4 bases clipped from V and 7 bases from J, the junction kept 4 bases outside the gene matches. Germline CDR1 and CDR2: SNHLY and FYNNEI. CDR3 length: 12 amino acids. The chain carries TRBV2 and TRBJ2-7; 7 bases match TRBD1. Source material: peripheral blood. The sequence was collected from a woman in her 70s with acute or convalescent COVID-19. The CDR3 region is CASSGDSSEQYF. CDR3 coding DNA: TGTGCCAGCAGTGGGGACAGTTCGGAGCAGTACTTC.